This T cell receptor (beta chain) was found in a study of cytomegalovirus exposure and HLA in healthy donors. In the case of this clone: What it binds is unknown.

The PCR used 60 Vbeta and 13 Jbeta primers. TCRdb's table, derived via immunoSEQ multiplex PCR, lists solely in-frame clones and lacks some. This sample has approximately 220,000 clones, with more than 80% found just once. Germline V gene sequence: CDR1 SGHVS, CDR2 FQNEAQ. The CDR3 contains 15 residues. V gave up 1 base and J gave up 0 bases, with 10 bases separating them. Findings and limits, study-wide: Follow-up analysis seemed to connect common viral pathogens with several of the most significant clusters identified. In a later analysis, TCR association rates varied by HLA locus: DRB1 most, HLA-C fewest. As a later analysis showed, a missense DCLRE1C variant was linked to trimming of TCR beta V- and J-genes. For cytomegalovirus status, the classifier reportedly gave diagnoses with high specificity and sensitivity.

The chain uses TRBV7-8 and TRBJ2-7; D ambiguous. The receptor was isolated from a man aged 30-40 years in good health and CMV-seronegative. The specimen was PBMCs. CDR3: CASSLERHRSYEQYF. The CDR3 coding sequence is TGTGCCAGCAGCTTAGAGAGGCACCGCTCCTACGAGCAGTACTTC. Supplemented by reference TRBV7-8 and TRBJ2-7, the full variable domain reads GAGVSQSPRYKVAKRGQDVALRCDPISGHVSLFWYQQALGQGPEFLTYFQNEAQLDKSGLPSDRFFAERPEGSVSTLKIQRTQQEDSAVYLCASSLERHRSYEQYFGPGTRLTVT.